A selection of T cell receptor beta chains follows, all from one sample in a study of shared clonotypes between healthy human individuals. Clones were sequenced by immunoSEQ multiplex PCR, and TCRdb holds only the in-frame ones, with some missing. The data show around 2.1 million clones, almost 96% seen once. Input material: naive CD4+ T cells sorted from blood. The origin of the receptors is a young man in good health. CDR3s include the opening cysteine and the closing phenylalanine or tryptophan. A D gene is named only where the DNA matches it firmly. Only part of the rows carry a size: once, few, many, or a class if the clone is expanded.

NA | NA | TRBJ2-7 | TRBV6-5 | TGTGCCAGCAGTTACTCAGGGGCCGGTACCTACGAGCAGTACTTC | CASSYSGAGTYEQYF
NA | NA | TRBJ2-7 | TRBV6-1 | TGTGCCAGCAGTGAACTTGGTGAGCAGTACTTC | CASSELGEQYF
NA | NA | TRBJ2-7 | TRBV27 | TGTGCCAGCAGCGTGTTTCAAGGCCTGACCTACGAGCAGTACTTC | CASSVFQGLTYEQYF
NA | NA | TRBJ2-3 | TRBV5-4 | TGTGCCAGCAGCAGAGTTAGCACAGATACGCAGTATTTT | CASSRVSTDTQYF
NA | NA | TRBJ1-2 | TRBV27 | TGTGCCAGCAGCGGGTCCTCGCGGTATGGCTACACCTTC | CASSGSSRYGYTF
once | NA | TRBJ2-7 | TRBV10-2 | TGCGCCAGCAGTGAGGGACTTCCGTCCTACGAGCAGTACTTC | CASSEGLPSYEQYF
NA | NA | TRBJ1-1 | TRBV30 | TGTGCCTGGGGGGCCCAGCGGACTGAAGCTTTCTTT | CAWGAQRTEAFF
NA | NA | TRBJ2-7 | TRBV30 | TGTGCCTGGAGTCCAGACGCTCACCAGTACTTC | CAWSPDAHQYF
NA | NA | TRBJ2-3 | TRBV4-1 | TGCGCCAGCAGCCAGGGACCTATCCCCGGTACGCAGTATTTT | CASSQGPIPGTQYF
NA | NA | TRBJ2-7 | TRBV10-3 | TGTGCCATCAGTGAGATACAGGGCCACGAGCAGTACTTC | CAISEIQGHEQYF
once | TRBD2 | TRBJ2-3 | TRBV5-1 | TGCGCCAGCAGCCGCGGGGGGACCGATACGCAGTATTTT | CASSRGGTDTQYF
NA | NA | TRBJ1-1 | TRBV10-3 | TGTGCCACGCGTTGGGAGGCTGAAGCTTTCTTT | CATRWEAEAFF
NA | NA | TRBJ1-1 | TRBV14 | TGTGCCAGCAGCCAAGGGCCTGAAGCTTTCTTT | CASSQGPEAFF
few | NA | TRBJ1-1 | TRBV9 | TGTGCCAGCAGCGTAGACGGCACTGAAGCTTTCTTT | CASSVDGTEAFF
NA | NA | TRBJ1-4 | TRBV13 | TGTGCCAGCAGCCTTCAGAGGGACTACAATGAAAAACTGTTTTTT | CASSLQRDYNEKLFF
NA | NA | TRBJ1-2 | TRBV2 | TGTGCCAGCAGTGAAGGCCCAGGTCTAAGGAACTATGGCTACACCTTC | CASSEGPGLRNYGYTF
NA | TRBD2 | TRBJ2-1 | TRBV30 | TGTGCCTGGATCACTAGCGGACCTTACAATGAGCAGTTCTTC | CAWITSGPYNEQFF
NA | TRBD1 | TRBJ2-7 | TRBV11-2 | TGTGCCAGCAGCCCCCACTTGGGACAGGGAGACGACGAGCAGTACTTC | CASSPHLGQGDDEQYF
once | TRBD1 | TRBJ1-1 | TRBV5-8 | TGTGCCAGCAGGCCAGGACAGGGGTACACTGAAGCTTTCTTT | CASRPGQGYTEAFF
NA | TRBD2 | TRBJ2-3 | TRBV2 | TGTGCCAGCAGGCTAGCGGGGGCAGATACGCAGTATTTT | CASRLAGADTQYF
NA | NA | TRBJ2-7 | TRBV11-2 | TGTGCCAGCAGCTTAGTAGCTGGGGTGGTCTACGAGCAGTACTTC | CASSLVAGVVYEQYF
NA | TRBD1 | TRBJ2-5 | TRBV6-1 | TGTGCCAGCACCGGACAGGGGGCGGGGGAGACCCAGTACTTC | CASTGQGAGETQYF
NA | TRBD1 | TRBJ1-6 | TRBV10-3 | TGTGCCATCAGTGAGTTCAGGGGGGGTAATTCACCCCTCCACTTT | CAISEFRGGNSPLHF
once | NA | TRBJ1-1 | TRBV5-1 | TGCGCCAGCAGCTTGGTCGGGGGAGGGACTGAAGCTTTCTTT | CASSLVGGGTEAFF
NA | TRBD2 | TRBJ2-7 | TRBV7-2 | TGTGCCAGCAGCTTCTCCCTAGCGGGAGGCTACGAGCAGTACTTC | CASSFSLAGGYEQYF
NA | NA | TRBJ2-1 | TRBV7-2 | TGTGCCAGCAGCCCGAGGTTTATCGGCAATGAGCAGTTCTTC | CASSPRFIGNEQFF
NA | TRBD1 | TRBJ2-7 | TRBV2 | TGTGCCAGCCTTATGGACAGGGCCGGAGAGCAGTACTTC | CASLMDRAGEQYF
NA | TRBD1 | TRBJ1-2 | TRBV5-1 | TGCGCCAGCAGCTTGGGGGACAGTTTAGAGTATGGCTACACCTTC | CASSLGDSLEYGYTF
NA | NA | TRBJ2-2 | TRBV18 | TGTGCCAGCTCACCGGGGCGCACCGGGGAGCTGTTTTTT | CASSPGRTGELFF
once | NA | TRBJ2-7 | TRBV12-5 | TGTGCTAGTGGTCTGGGGAGTGGCAGGACGGTCTACGAGCAGTACTTC | CASGLGSGRTVYEQYF
NA | TRBD2 | TRBJ2-1 | TRBV7-2 | TGTGCCAGCAGCCTTTCGGTAGCGGGAGGGACTGAGCAGTTCTTC | CASSLSVAGGTEQFF
NA | NA | TRBJ2-2 | TRBV19 | TGTGCCAGTAGTATTCCTGGGAACACCGGGGAGCTGTTTTTT | CASSIPGNTGELFF
once | NA | TRBJ2-6 | TRBV28 | TGTGCCAGCAGCCAGCAGAGCTCTGGGGCCAACGTCCTGACTTTC | CASSQQSSGANVLTF
NA | TRBD1 | TRBJ1-3 | TRBV6-5 | TGTGCCAGCAGTCGATCGGGACAGCGGGACACCATATATTTT | CASSRSGQRDTIYF
NA | TRBD1 | TRBJ2-1 | TRBV4-1 | TGCGCCAGCAGCCAAGCGGACAGGGACTACAATGAGCAGTTCTTC | CASSQADRDYNEQFF
NA | TRBD1 | TRBJ1-1 | TRBV30 | TGTGCCTGGAGCGTACCGGCAGGGGGCTGGACTGAAGCTTTCTTT | CAWSVPAGGWTEAFF
NA | TRBD2 | TRBJ2-7 | TRBV11-2 | TGTGCCAGCAGCCCCCGGGGACTAGCGGGAGGGCCTCCCTACGAGCAGTACTTC | CASSPRGLAGGPPYEQYF
NA | TRBD2 | TRBJ2-3 | TRBV5-1 | TGCGCCAGCAGCTTGGTTCCAGGGAGGGACGGTACGCAGTATTTT | CASSLVPGRDGTQYF
NA | TRBD1 | TRBJ1-2 | TRBV7-2 | TGTGCCAGCAGCTTAGTAATGGGACAGCACTATGGCTACACCTTC | CASSLVMGQHYGYTF
NA | NA | TRBJ2-7 | TRBV5-1 | TGCGCCAGCAGCCCCACAGCAAACTACGAGCAGTACTTC | CASSPTANYEQYF
NA | TRBD1 | TRBJ2-1 | TRBV12-5 | TGTGCTAGCTCCCCGGGACAGGGGATTTTAATTGAGCAGTTCTTC | CASSPGQGILIEQFF
NA | NA | TRBJ2-2 | TRBV9 | TGTGCCAGCAGCGTGGGGCCGGCAGGGGCCAACACCGGGGAGCTGTTTTTT | CASSVGPAGANTGELFF
NA | TRBD1 | TRBJ2-1 | TRBV5-6 | TGTGCCAGCAGCTCCGGACAGGTCTCCTACAATGAGCAGTTCTTC | CASSSGQVSYNEQFF
NA | NA | TRBJ1-2 | TRBV11-2 | TGTGCCAGCAGCCCTAGGGCCTATGGCTACACCTTC | CASSPRAYGYTF
once | NA | TRBJ2-3 | TRBV2 | TGTGCCAGCAGGGAGGGCGTAGATACGCAGTATTTT | CASREGVDTQYF
NA | NA | TRBJ2-3 | TRBV5-4 | TGTGCCAGCAGCTTGGAACTTTTCCCCACAGATACGCAGTATTTT | CASSLELFPTDTQYF
NA | TRBD1 | TRBJ2-3 | TRBV11-2 | TGTGCCAGCAGCTTAGGGGACAGGGGTACGCAGTATTTT | CASSLGDRGTQYF
once | TRBD2 | TRBJ2-4 | TRBV4-1 | TGCGCCAGCAGCCAAACGGGACTAGCGGGAGTATATGGCATTCAGTACTTC | CASSQTGLAGVYGIQYF
NA | NA | TRBJ1-1 | TRBV9 | TGTGCCAGCAGCGTACCTCCTGGGAACACTGAAGCTTTCTTT | CASSVPPGNTEAFF
NA | NA | TRBJ2-7 | TRBV2 | TGTGCCAGCAGAGTCGGGGCATCCGAGCAGTACTTC | CASRVGASEQYF
NA | TRBD2 | TRBJ2-3 | TRBV7-9 | TGTGCCAGCAGCTTAGGACTACTAGCGGGAGCGAGAGATACGCAGTATTTT | CASSLGLLAGARDTQYF
NA | NA | TRBJ2-7 | TRBV2 | TGTGCCAGCAGTGAACAGGGTGTCCCTTCCCACGAGCAGTACTTC | CASSEQGVPSHEQYF
NA | TRBD1 | TRBJ2-7 | TRBV5-1 | TGCGCCAGCAGCCAGAAACGGACAGGGGAGGGGTACGAGCAGTACTTC | CASSQKRTGEGYEQYF
once | NA | TRBJ1-2 | TRBV18 | TGTGCCAGCTCTCCGAAGGGGGATGGCTACACCTTC | CASSPKGDGYTF
NA | TRBD2 | TRBJ2-1 | TRBV5-4 | TGTGCCAGCAGCTTGGCGGCGGGAGGACGCAATGAGCAGTTCTTC | CASSLAAGGRNEQFF
once | NA | TRBJ2-6 | TRBV10-3 | TGTGCCATCAGTGATCTGCCAGTTGTAAAGTCTGGGGCCAACGTCCTGACTTTC | CAISDLPVVKSGANVLTF
NA | NA | TRBJ1-5 | TRBV6-1 | TGTGCCAGTAGTGGGCCTCATTTGGACAATCAGCCCCAGCATTTT | CASSGPHLDNQPQHF